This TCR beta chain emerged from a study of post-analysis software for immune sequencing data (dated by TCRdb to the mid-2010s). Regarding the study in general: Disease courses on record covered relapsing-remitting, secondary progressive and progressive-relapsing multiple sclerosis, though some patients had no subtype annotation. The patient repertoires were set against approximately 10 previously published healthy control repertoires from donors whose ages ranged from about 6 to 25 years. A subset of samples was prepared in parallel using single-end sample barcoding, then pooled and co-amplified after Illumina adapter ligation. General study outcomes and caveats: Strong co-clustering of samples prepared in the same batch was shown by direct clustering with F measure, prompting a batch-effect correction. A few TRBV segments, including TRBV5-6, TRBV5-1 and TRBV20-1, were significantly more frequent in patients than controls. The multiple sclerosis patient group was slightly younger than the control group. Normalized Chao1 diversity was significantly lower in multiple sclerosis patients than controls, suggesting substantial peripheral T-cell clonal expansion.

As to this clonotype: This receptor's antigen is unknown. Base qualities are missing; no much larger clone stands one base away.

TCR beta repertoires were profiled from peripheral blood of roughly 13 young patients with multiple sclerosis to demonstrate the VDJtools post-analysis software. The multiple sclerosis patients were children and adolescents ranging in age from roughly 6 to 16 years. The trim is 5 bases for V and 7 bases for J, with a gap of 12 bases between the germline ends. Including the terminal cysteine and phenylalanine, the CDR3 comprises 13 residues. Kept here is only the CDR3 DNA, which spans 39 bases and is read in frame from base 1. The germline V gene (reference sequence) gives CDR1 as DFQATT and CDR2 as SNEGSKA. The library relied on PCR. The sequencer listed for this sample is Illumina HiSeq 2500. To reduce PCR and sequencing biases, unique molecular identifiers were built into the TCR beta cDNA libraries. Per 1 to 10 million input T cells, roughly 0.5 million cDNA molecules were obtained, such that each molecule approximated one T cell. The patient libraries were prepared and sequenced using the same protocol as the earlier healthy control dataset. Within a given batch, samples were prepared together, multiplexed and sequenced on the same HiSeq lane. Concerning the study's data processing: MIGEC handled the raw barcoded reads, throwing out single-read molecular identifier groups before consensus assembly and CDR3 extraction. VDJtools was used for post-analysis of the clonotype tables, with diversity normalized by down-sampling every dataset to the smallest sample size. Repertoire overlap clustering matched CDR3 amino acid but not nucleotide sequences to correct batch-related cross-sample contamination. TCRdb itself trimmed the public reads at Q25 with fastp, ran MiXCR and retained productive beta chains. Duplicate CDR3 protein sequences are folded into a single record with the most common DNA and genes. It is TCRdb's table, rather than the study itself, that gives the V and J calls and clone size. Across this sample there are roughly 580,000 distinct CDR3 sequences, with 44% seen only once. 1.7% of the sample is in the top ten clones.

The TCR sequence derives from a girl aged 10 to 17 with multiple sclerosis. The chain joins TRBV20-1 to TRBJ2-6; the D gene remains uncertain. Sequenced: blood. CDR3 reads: CSAFPGRANVLTF. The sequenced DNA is TGCAGTGCTTTCCCGGGCCGAGCCAACGTCCTGACTTTC.